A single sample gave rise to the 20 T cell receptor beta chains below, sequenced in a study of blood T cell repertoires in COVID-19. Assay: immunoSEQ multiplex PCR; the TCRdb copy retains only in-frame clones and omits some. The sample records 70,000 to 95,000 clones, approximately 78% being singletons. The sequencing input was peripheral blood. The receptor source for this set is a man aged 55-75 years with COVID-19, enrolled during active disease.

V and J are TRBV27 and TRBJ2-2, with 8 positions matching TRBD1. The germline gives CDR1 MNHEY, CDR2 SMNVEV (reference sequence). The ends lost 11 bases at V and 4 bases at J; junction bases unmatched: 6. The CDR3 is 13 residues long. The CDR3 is CAAGGYITGELFF. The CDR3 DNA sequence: TGTGCCGCAGGGGGCTACATCACCGGGGAGCTGTTTTTT.

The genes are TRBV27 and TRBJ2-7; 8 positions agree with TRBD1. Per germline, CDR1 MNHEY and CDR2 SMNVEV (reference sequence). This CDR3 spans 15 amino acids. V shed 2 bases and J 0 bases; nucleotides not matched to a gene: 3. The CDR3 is CASSLRGQASYEQYF. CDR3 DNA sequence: TGTGCCAGCAGTTTAAGGGGACAGGCCTCCTACGAGCAGTACTTC.

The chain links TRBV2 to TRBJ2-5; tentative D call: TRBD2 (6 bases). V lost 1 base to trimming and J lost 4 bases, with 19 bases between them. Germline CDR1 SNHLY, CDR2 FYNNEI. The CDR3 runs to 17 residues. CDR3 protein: CASSEVGTVFSTETQYF. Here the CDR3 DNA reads TGTGCCAGCAGTGAAGTGGGGACTGTCTTCTCGACAGAGACCCAGTACTTC.

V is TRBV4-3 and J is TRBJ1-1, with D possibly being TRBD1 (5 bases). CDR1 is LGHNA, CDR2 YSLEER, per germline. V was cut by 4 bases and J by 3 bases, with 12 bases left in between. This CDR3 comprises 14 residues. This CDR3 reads CASSRQGGDTEAFF. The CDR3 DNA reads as TGCGCCAGCAGCCGCCAGGGCGGTGACACTGAAGCTTTCTTT.

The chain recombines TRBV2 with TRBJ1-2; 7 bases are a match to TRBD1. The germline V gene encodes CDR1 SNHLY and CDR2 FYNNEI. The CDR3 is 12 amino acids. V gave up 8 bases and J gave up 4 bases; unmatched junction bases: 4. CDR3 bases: TGTGCCAGCGACAGGGAAAGCTATGGCTACACCTTC. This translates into CASDRESYGYTF.

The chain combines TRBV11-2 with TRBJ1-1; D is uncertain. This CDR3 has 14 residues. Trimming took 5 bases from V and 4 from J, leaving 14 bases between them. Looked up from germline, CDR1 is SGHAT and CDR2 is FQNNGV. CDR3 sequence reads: CASSPSGIGTEAFF. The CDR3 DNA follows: TGTGCCAGCAGCCCCTCGGGGATTGGCACTGAAGCTTTCTTT. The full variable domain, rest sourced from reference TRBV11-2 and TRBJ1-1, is EAGVAQSPRYKIIEKRQSVAFWCNPISGHATLYWYQQILGQGPKLLIQFQNNGVVDDSQLPKDRFSAERLKGVDSTLKIQPAKLEDSAVYLCASSPSGIGTEAFFGQGTRLTVV.

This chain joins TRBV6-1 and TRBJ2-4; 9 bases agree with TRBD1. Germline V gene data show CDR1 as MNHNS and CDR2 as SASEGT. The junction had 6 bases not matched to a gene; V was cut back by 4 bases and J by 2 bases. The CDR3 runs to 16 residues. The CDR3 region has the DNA TGTGCCAGCAGTGGAGAACAGGGGGCTACCAAAAACATTCAGTACTTC. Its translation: CASSGEQGATKNIQYF.

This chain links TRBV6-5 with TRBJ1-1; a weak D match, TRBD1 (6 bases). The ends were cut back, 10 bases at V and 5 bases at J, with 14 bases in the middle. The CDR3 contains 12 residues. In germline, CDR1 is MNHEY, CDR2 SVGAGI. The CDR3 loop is CATNRVGTEAFF. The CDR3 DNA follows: TGTGCCACAAACAGGGTAGGAACTGAAGCTTTCTTT.

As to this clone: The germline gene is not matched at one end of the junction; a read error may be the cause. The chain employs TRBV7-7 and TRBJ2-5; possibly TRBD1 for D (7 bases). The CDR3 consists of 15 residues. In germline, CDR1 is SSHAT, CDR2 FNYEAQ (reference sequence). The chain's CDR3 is CASSPARGASETQYF. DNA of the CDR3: TGTGCTAGCAGCCCCGCCAGGGGGGCGTCAGAGACCCAGTACTTC.

CDR3: CASSNRDRNNEQFF. The DNA for the CDR3 is TGTGCCAGCAGTAACCGGGACAGGAACAATGAGCAGTTCTTC. J is TRBJ2-1 and V is TRBV25-1; 8 bases are a match to TRBD1. J gave up 5 bases and V 5 bases, and 5 bases lay outside the gene matches. The length of the CDR3 is 14 residues. The V gene's germline CDR1 is MGHDK and CDR2 SYGVNS.

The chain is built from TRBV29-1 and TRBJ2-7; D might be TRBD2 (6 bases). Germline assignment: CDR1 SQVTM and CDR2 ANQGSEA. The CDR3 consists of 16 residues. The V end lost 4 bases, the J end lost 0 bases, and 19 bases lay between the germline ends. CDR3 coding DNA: TGCAGCGTTGTTGGGTTAGGGGCGGGAAGCTCCTACGAGCAGTACTTC. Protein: CSVVGLGAGSSYEQYF.

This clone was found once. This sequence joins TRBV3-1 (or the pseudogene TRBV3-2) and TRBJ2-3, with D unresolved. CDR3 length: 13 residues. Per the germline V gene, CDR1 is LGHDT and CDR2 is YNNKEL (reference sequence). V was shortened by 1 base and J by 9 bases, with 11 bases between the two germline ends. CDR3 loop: CASSQGEPGTQYF. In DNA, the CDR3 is TGTGCCAGCAGCCAAGGAGAGCCCGGGACGCAGTATTTT.

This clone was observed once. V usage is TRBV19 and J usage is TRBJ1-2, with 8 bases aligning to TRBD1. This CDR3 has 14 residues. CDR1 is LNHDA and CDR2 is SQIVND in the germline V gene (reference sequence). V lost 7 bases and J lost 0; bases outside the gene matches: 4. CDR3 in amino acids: CASTTRGPNYGYTF. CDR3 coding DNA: TGTGCCAGTACCACCAGGGGGCCTAACTATGGCTACACCTTC.

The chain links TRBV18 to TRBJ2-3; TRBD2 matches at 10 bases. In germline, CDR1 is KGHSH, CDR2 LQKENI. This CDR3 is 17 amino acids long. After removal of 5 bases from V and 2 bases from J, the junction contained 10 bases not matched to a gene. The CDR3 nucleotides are TGTGCCAGCTCAAACGCGGCTAGCGGGGGATTCACAGATACGCAGTATTTT. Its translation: CASSNAASGGFTDTQYF.

CDR3 DNA sequence: TGTGCCAGTAGTCGGGAGATCGGCACTGAAGCTTTCTTT. This codes for CASSREIGTEAFF. The genes are TRBV19 and TRBJ1-1; D is uncertain. Germline CDR1 reads LNHDA; CDR2 reads SQIVND (reference sequence). The CDR3 contains 13 residues. Trimming took off 5 bases at V and 4 bases at J, with 11 bases between the two ends.

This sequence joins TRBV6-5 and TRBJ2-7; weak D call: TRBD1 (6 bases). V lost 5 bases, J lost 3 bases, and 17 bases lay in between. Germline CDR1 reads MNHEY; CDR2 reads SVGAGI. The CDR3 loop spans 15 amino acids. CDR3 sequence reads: CASSHREQTFYEQYF. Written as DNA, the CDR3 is TGTGCCAGCAGTCACAGGGAACAAACCTTCTACGAGCAGTACTTC.

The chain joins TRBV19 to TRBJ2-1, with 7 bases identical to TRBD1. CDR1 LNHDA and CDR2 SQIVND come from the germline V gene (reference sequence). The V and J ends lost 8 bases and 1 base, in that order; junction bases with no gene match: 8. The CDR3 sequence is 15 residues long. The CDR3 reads CASEGGPGSYNEQFF. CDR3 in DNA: TGTGCCAGTGAAGGGGGCCCAGGTTCCTACAATGAGCAGTTCTTC. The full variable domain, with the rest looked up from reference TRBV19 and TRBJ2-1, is DGGITQSPKYLFRKEGQNVTLSCEQNLNHDAMYWYRQDPGQGLRLIYYSQIVNDFQKGDIAEGYSVSREKKESFPLTVTSAQKNPTAFYLCASEGGPGSYNEQFFGPGTRLTVL.

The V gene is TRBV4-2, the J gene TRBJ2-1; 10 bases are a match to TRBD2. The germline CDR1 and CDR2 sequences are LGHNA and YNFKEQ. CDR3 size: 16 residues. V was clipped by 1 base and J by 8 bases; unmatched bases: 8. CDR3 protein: CASSQVSASGSYEQFF. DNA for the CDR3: TGTGCCAGCAGCCAAGTCTCGGCTAGCGGGAGCTATGAGCAGTTCTTC.

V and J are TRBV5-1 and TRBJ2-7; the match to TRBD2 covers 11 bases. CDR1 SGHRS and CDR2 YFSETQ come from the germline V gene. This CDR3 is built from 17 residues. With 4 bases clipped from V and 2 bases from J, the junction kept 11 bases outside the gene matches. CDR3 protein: CASSVHAGTSGTYEQYF. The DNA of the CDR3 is TGCGCCAGCAGCGTGCACGCCGGGACTAGCGGAACCTACGAGCAGTACTTC. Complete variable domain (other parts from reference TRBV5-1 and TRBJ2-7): KAGVTQTPRYLIKTRGQQVTLSCSPISGHRSVSWYQQTPGQGLQFLFEYFSETQRNKGNFPGRFSGRQFSNSRSEMNVSTLELGDSALYLCASSVHAGTSGTYEQYFGPGTRLTVT.

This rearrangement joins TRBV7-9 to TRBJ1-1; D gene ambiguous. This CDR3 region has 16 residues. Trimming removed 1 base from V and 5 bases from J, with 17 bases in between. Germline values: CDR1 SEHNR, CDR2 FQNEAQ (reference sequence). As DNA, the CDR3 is TGTGCCAGCAGCTTAGATGGAGCTCGCATTCTTACTGAAGCTTTCTTT. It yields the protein CASSLDGARILTEAFF.